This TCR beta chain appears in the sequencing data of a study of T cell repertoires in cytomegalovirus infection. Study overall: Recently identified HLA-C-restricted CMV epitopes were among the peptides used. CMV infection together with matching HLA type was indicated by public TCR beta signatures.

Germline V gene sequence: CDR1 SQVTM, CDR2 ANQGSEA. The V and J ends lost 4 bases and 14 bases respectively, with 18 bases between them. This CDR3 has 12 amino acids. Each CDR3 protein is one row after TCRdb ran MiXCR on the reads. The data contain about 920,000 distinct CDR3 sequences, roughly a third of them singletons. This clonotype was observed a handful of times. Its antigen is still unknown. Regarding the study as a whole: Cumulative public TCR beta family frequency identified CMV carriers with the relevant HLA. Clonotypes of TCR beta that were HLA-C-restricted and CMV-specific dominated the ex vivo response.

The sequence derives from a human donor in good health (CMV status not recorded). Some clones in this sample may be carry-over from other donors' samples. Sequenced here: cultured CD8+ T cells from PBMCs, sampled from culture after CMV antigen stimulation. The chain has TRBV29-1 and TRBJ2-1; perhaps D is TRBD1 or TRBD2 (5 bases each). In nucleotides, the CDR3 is TGCAGCGTTGTACAGCTAGCTAGAGGGGAGTTCTTC. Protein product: CSVVQLARGEFF.